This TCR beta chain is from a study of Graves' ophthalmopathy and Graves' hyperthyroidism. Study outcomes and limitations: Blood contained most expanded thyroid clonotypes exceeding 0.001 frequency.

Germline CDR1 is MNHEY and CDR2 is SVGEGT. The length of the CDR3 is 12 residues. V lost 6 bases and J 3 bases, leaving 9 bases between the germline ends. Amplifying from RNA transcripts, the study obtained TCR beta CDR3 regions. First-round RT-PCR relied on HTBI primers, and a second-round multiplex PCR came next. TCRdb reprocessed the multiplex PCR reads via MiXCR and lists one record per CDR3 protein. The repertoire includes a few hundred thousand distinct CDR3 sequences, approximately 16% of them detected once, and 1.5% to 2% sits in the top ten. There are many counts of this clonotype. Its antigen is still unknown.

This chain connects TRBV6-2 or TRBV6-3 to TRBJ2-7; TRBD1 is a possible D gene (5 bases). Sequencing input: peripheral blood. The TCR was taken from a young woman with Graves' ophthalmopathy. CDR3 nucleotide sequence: TGTGCCAGCAGCTGGGGCGGCTACGAGCAGTACTTC. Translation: CASSWGGYEQYF.